These 32 T cell receptor beta chains share one sample of origin, sequenced in a study of blood T cell dynamics during melanoma immunotherapy. Profiling relied on immunoSEQ multiplex PCR, and the TCRdb table lists in-frame clones only, not all of them. This sample has 6,000 to 8,500 clones; over 75% occur once, and the top ten carry 5.2%. Time point reported: week 3, after first cycle of checkpoint inhibitor. This material consisted of blood, taken from a patient treated with checkpoint blockade. These receptors all stem from a human donor with melanoma.

J is TRBJ2-2 and V is TRBV5-1; D is uncertain. Germline loops: CDR1 SGHRS, CDR2 YFSETQ. The CDR3 sequence is 14 residues long. V gave up 4 bases and J gave up 5 bases, with 12 bases separating them. The CDR3 DNA reads as TGCGCCAGCAGCATTGATTCGACTACCGGGGAGCTGTTTTTT. Translated: CASSIDSTTGELFF.

This rearrangement joins TRBV18 to TRBJ1-4; D may be TRBD1 (5 bases). Trimming cost V 10 bases and J 3 bases, with 15 bases left between them. CDR1 KGHSH and CDR2 LQKENI come from the germline V gene. The CDR3 spans 14 residues. The DNA for the CDR3 is TGTGCCACCAGGACGACAGCCTCTAATGAAAAACTGTTTTTT. Its translation: CATRTTASNEKLFF.

This sequence joins TRBV7-8 and TRBJ2-7; 10 bases agree with TRBD2. This CDR3 spans 14 amino acids. The V segment lost 1 base and the J segment 10 bases; nucleotides outside the gene matches: 7. Germline values: CDR1 SGHVS, CDR2 FQNEAQ. The CDR3 sequence is CASSLVGTSVRQYV. The DNA of the CDR3 is TGTGCCAGCAGCTTAGTTGGGACTAGCGTCCGCCAGTACGTC.

The V call is TRBV18, the J call TRBJ1-1; D is perhaps TRBD1 (6 bases). Trimming took 4 bases from V and 2 from J, leaving 11 bases between them. Germline CDR1 is KGHSH and CDR2 is LQKENI. The CDR3 totals 14 residues. CDR3 DNA: TGTGCCAGCTCACGGGACACGTTTAACACTGAAGCTTTCTTT. This sequence encodes CASSRDTFNTEAFF.

The V call is TRBV10-2, the J call TRBJ1-1; the D gene is possibly TRBD1 (6 bases). V dropped 3 bases and J dropped 2 bases, with 13 bases sitting between them. CDR1 and CDR2 (germline): WSHSY, SAAADI. This CDR3 has 15 amino acids. CDR3 DNA: TGCGCCAGCAGTGATACGGGACAACCTAACACTGAAGCTTTCTTT. Its translation is CASSDTGQPNTEAFF.

The chain uses TRBV5-5 and TRBJ2-7, with D possibly matching TRBD2 (6 bases). Germline CDR1 is SGHKS and CDR2 is YYEKEE (reference sequence). This CDR3 has 15 amino acids. The V end lost 3 bases, the J end lost 0 bases, and 13 bases lay between the germline ends. The CDR3 nucleotides read TGTGCCAGCAGCTCCAAGGGACTTTACTCCTACGAGCAGTACTTC. This sequence encodes CASSSKGLYSYEQYF.

The chain combines TRBV6-6 with TRBJ1-4; 7 positions agree with TRBD1. This CDR3 has 16 residues. V dropped 6 bases and J dropped 3; count of bases not matched to a gene: 10. In germline, CDR1 is MNHNY, CDR2 SVGAGI (reference sequence). DNA for the CDR3: TGTGCCAGCAGCCGCCGGGACAGCCTCTCTAATGAAAAACTGTTTTTT. As protein: CASSRRDSLSNEKLFF.

The V gene is TRBV6-6, the J gene TRBJ1-6; the D is unclear. V gave up 5 bases and J gave up 7 bases, with 9 bases separating them. CDR1 and CDR2 (germline): MNHNY, SVGAGI (reference sequence). The CDR3 runs 13 residues. The CDR3 nucleotides are TGTGCCAGCAGTACGAGACCGAATTCACCCCTCCACTTT. Its protein is CASSTRPNSPLHF.

This clone was seen a single time. V is TRBV6-1 and J is TRBJ1-1, with 9 positions matching TRBD1. The CDR3 contains 15 residues. Germline assignment: CDR1 MNHNS and CDR2 SASEGT. The V gene end was trimmed by 11 bases and the J gene end by 4 bases; junction bases not matched to a gene: 14. DNA for the CDR3: TGTGCCTCTTCCCCACAGGGGGCTTGGAGCACTGAAGCTTTCTTT. It yields the protein CASSPQGAWSTEAFF.

The V and J genes are TRBV9 and TRBJ1-5; D gene uncertain. V gave up 0 bases and J gave up 0 bases, with 7 bases separating them. Germline CDR1 SGDLS, CDR2 YYNGEE. The CDR3 consists of 15 residues. This chain's CDR3 is CASSVGLDSNQPQHF. In DNA, the CDR3 is TGTGCCAGCAGCGTAGGACTAGATAGCAATCAGCCCCAGCATTTT. Full variable domain (missing parts from reference TRBV9 and TRBJ1-5): DSGVTQTPKHLITATGQRVTLRCSPRSGDLSVYWYQQSLDQGLQFLIQYYNGEERAKGNILERFSAQQFPDLHSELNLSSLELGDSALYFCASSVGLDSNQPQHFGDGTRLSIL.

In its sample, this clone was seen once. V and J are TRBV6-6 and TRBJ1-1; perhaps TRBD1 as D (5 bases). CDR1 and CDR2 (germline): MNHNY, SVGAGI (reference sequence). The V end was cut by 2 bases, the J end by 1 base, with 8 bases between. This CDR3 is built from 14 residues. CDR3 DNA: TGTGCCAGCAGTTACGCGGACACGAACACTGAAGCTTTCTTT. Its translation: CASSYADTNTEAFF.

This rearrangement joins TRBV27 to TRBJ2-7; D perhaps matches TRBD1 (6 bases). CDR1 is MNHEY and CDR2 is SMNVEV in the germline V gene (reference sequence). The germline V and J ends were trimmed by 6 bases and 3 bases, with 15 bases remaining between them. The CDR3 is made up of 14 amino acids. CDR3 DNA: TGTGCCAGCAGCCTCAGGGGACCCAGCTACGAGCAGTACTTC. This codes for CASSLRGPSYEQYF.

This chain connects TRBV29-1 to TRBJ1-5, with unresolved D. Germline V lookup: CDR1 SQVTM, CDR2 ANQGSEA. V was clipped by 4 bases and J by 1 base, with 5 bases between them. CDR3 length equals 12 residues. DNA for the CDR3: TGCAGCGTTGGACACAGCAATCAGCCCCAGCATTTT. Translated: CSVGHSNQPQHF.

The rearrangement joins TRBV7-9 to TRBJ2-7, with 8 bases fitting TRBD1. The germline V gene encodes CDR1 SEHNR and CDR2 FQNEAQ (reference sequence). V was pared by 2 bases and J by 5 bases, with 8 bases of the junction left unmatched. The CDR3 length is 15 residues. The CDR3 DNA reads as TGTGCCAGCAGCTTACTTCGACAGGGGAAAAACGAGCAGTACTTC. This codes for CASSLLRQGKNEQYF.

This clone showed up just once. The rearrangement uses TRBV7-2 and TRBJ1-1; D may be TRBD1 (6 bases). The V end was cut by 3 bases, the J end by 5 bases, with 10 bases between. This CDR3 region has 13 residues. Germline CDR1 SGHTA, CDR2 FQGNSA. CDR3 residues: CASSFWGRTEAFF. In DNA form, the CDR3 reads TGTGCCAGCAGCTTTTGGGGGCGGACTGAAGCTTTCTTT.

The chain recombines TRBV19 with TRBJ1-5, with D possibly matching TRBD1 (5 bases). V was trimmed by 3 bases and J by 0 bases, leaving 12 bases between them. There are 16 residues in the CDR3. Germline CDR1 LNHDA, CDR2 SQIVND (reference sequence). The CDR3 is CASSMGQLYSNQPQHF. CDR3 in DNA: TGTGCCAGTAGTATGGGGCAGCTCTATAGCAATCAGCCCCAGCATTTT. Full variable domain (remainder filled in from reference TRBV19 and TRBJ1-5): DGGITQSPKYLFRKEGQNVTLSCEQNLNHDAMYWYRQDPGQGLRLIYYSQIVNDFQKGDIAEGYSVSREKKESFPLTVTSAQKNPTAFYLCASSMGQLYSNQPQHFGDGTRLSIL.

The rearrangement links TRBV6-1 to TRBJ1-3, with a weak D call TRBD1 (6 bases). Trimming removed 2 bases at V and 8 bases at J, with 16 bases between. This CDR3 contains 15 residues. The germline CDR1 and CDR2 sequences are MNHNS and SASEGT. The CDR3 protein is CASSELQGLRDTIYF. CDR3 DNA sequence: TGTGCCAGCAGTGAACTACAGGGATTACGAGACACCATATATTTT.

The chain is built from TRBV4-1 and TRBJ2-7; D is unresolved. CDR3 length equals 14 residues. The V and J ends lost 1 base and 3 bases respectively, with 10 bases between them. CDR1 and CDR2 (germline): MGHRA, YSYEKL. The CDR3 nucleotides read TGCGCCAGCAGCCAAGCCGGCAGCGTCTACGAGCAGTACTTC. It encodes CASSQAGSVYEQYF.

The chain links TRBV10-3 to TRBJ1-3; D is uncertain. V was cut by 4 bases and J by 7 bases, with 11 bases left in between. This CDR3 has 13 residues. CDR1 is ENHRY, CDR2 SYGVKD, per germline. Here the CDR3 reads CAISAGPGNTIYF. DNA for the CDR3: TGTGCCATCAGTGCGGGCCCGGGTAACACCATATATTTT.

The chain has TRBV9 and TRBJ2-2; D is ambiguous. This CDR3 spans 12 amino acids. V was clipped by 0 bases and J by 7 bases, with 4 bases between them. Germline-derived CDR1 and CDR2 are SGDLS and YYNGEE. As DNA, the CDR3 is TGTGCCAGCAGCGTAGGCTACGGGGAGCTGTTTTTT. It translates to CASSVGYGELFF.

The chain joins TRBV5-4 to TRBJ2-2, with D tentatively TRBD2 (6 bases). Germline V gene data show CDR1 as SGHNT and CDR2 as YYREEE (reference sequence). V was cut by 0 bases and J by 7 bases, with 10 bases left in between. CDR3 size: 14 residues. The CDR3 spells CASSLDVGGGELFF. CDR3 coding DNA: TGTGCCAGCAGCTTGGATGTCGGGGGCGGGGAGCTGTTTTTT.

The V gene is TRBV6-1, the J gene TRBJ2-2; TRBD2 is a possible D gene (5 bases). CDR3 length: 13 residues. The germline V gene encodes CDR1 MNHNS and CDR2 SASEGT. V lost 2 bases and J lost 7, with 8 bases in between. The CDR3 DNA is TGTGCCAGCAGTGAATTCGGGGTCGGGGAGCTGTTTTTT. Amino acids: CASSEFGVGELFF.

The rearrangement links TRBV19 to TRBJ1-4; no firm D call. Trimming stripped 10 bases from V and 2 bases from J, with 20 bases between. This CDR3 spans 16 amino acids. Per the germline V gene, CDR1 is LNHDA and CDR2 is SQIVND (reference sequence). CDR3 in amino acids: CATRGRSSNTNEKLFF. DNA for the CDR3: TGTGCCACTCGAGGGCGGTCAAGCAACACTAATGAAAAACTGTTTTTT.

The CDR3 nucleotides read TGTGCCAGCAGAGACCCCCAAGAAAATAGTCCGACCTACGAGCAGTACGTC. It yields the protein CASRDPQENSPTYEQYV. The chain uses TRBV27 and TRBJ2-7; D not resolved. The germline CDR1 and CDR2 sequences are MNHEY and SMNVEV (reference sequence). Trimming removed 6 bases at V and 2 bases at J, with 23 bases between. This CDR3 comprises 17 residues.

This chain uses TRBV6-1 with TRBJ1-6; D gene unclear. The length of the CDR3 is 13 residues. Trimming shortened V by 8 bases and J by 3 bases, and 8 bases separated the two germline ends. CDR1 is MNHNS, CDR2 SASEGT, per germline. CDR3 region: CASGVFYNSPLHF. DNA of the CDR3: TGTGCCAGCGGGGTCTTCTATAATTCACCCCTCCACTTT.

The chain employs TRBV6-5 and TRBJ1-2; the D is unclear. V shed 4 bases and J shed 4 bases, with 19 bases lying between them. Germline V gene sequence: CDR1 MNHEY, CDR2 SVGAGI. This CDR3 contains 16 residues. The CDR3 loop is CASSSNRARGFYGYTF. CDR3 nucleotides: TGTGCCAGCAGTTCCAACCGGGCCCGAGGGTTCTATGGCTACACCTTC.

The chain links TRBV2 to TRBJ1-1; D perhaps matches TRBD1 (5 bases). Trimming cost V 4 bases and J 8 bases, with 8 bases left between them. The germline CDR1 and CDR2 sequences are SNHLY and FYNNEI. The CDR3 runs to 11 residues. The DNA of the CDR3 is TGTGCCAGCAGTGTGGCAGGGGAAGCTTTCTTT. As protein: CASSVAGEAFF.

The chain is built from TRBV5-4 and TRBJ2-7, with 7 bases identical to TRBD2. CDR1 and CDR2 (germline): SGHNT, YYREEE (reference sequence). Trimming at V came to 0 bases and at J to 7 bases, leaving 4 bases not matched to a gene. This CDR3 region has 13 residues. The CDR3, as DNA: TGTGCCAGCAGCTTGGAACGGACTAGGGAGCAGTACTTC. Translating gives CASSLERTREQYF.

Remarks on this clone: The same CDR3 arises from other DNA sequences in this sample as well. The CDR3 sequence: CASSSRQGWGTEAFF. The CDR3 DNA follows: TGTGCCAGCAGTTCTCGACAGGGATGGGGCACTGAAGCTTTCTTT. The chain combines TRBV28 with TRBJ1-1; 7 bases are shared with TRBD1. V lost 4 bases to trimming and J lost 4 bases; unmatched junction nucleotides: 9. Germline lookup yields CDR1 MDHEN and CDR2 SYDVKM. This CDR3 is 15 amino acids long. Supplemented by reference TRBV28 and TRBJ1-1, the full variable domain reads DVKVTQSSRYLVKRTGEKVFLECVQDMDHENMFWYRQDPGLGLRLIYFSYDVKMKEKGDIPEGYSVSREKKERFSLILESASTNQTSMYLCASSSRQGWGTEAFFGQGTRLTVV.

The V call is TRBV6-5, the J call TRBJ1-1; the D gene is possibly TRBD1 (5 bases). From germline, CDR1 is MNHEY and CDR2 SVGAGI. The V end was cut by 5 bases, the J end by 1 base, with 11 bases between. CDR3 length: 14 amino acids. The CDR3 region has the DNA TGTGCCAGCAGTAAAAGACAGAAGAACACTGAAGCTTTCTTT. As protein: CASSKRQKNTEAFF.

The V and J genes are TRBV7-9 and TRBJ1-5, with 8 bases matching TRBD1. CDR1 is SEHNR, CDR2 FQNEAQ, per germline (reference sequence). The CDR3 sequence is 15 residues long. Losses at the gene ends were 3 bases for V and 4 bases for J; bases not matched to a gene: 5. CDR3 nucleotides: TGTGCCAGCAGCTTTACAGGGGGGCGAAATCAGCCCCAGCATTTT. Translation gives CASSFTGGRNQPQHF.

The chain employs TRBV4-1 and TRBJ2-6, with D maybe TRBD1 (5 bases). The CDR3 length is 17 residues. Between the trimmed V and J ends, which lost 2 bases and 0 bases, there was a span of 11 bases. Germline V CDR1 and CDR2: MGHRA, YSYEKL. This chain's CDR3 is CASSQRGFDSGANVLTF. Written as DNA, the CDR3 is TGCGCCAGCAGCCAAAGGGGCTTCGACTCTGGGGCCAACGTCCTGACTTTC.